This TCR beta chain is drawn from a study of CD8 T cells in Susac syndrome. CD8+ and CD4+ T cells from blood underwent TCR beta sequencing. An input of roughly 0.5 to 1 ug of RNA was subjected to reverse transcription using random hexamers. Amplification of TCR beta CDR3 was carried out by immunoSEQ multiplex PCR, which covered 54 Vbeta and 13 Jbeta segments. MiXCR was run by TCRdb on the immunoSEQ multiplex PCR reads, yielding one entry per CDR3 protein. The sample has around 200,000 distinct CDR3 sequences; more than 85% are singletons. V was clipped by 3 bases and J by 6 bases, with 13 bases between them. CDR1 SGHNT and CDR2 YYREEE come from the germline V gene (reference sequence). This CDR3 region has 13 residues.

This TCR came from a human donor with multiple sclerosis. The sequenced sample was CD4+ T cells from PBMCs. This rearrangement joins TRBV5-4 to TRBJ2-7; D ambiguous. In DNA form, the CDR3 reads TGTGCCAGCAGCTCGTCAGAAACCCTCGAGCAGTACGTC. It is translated as CASSSSETLEQYV.